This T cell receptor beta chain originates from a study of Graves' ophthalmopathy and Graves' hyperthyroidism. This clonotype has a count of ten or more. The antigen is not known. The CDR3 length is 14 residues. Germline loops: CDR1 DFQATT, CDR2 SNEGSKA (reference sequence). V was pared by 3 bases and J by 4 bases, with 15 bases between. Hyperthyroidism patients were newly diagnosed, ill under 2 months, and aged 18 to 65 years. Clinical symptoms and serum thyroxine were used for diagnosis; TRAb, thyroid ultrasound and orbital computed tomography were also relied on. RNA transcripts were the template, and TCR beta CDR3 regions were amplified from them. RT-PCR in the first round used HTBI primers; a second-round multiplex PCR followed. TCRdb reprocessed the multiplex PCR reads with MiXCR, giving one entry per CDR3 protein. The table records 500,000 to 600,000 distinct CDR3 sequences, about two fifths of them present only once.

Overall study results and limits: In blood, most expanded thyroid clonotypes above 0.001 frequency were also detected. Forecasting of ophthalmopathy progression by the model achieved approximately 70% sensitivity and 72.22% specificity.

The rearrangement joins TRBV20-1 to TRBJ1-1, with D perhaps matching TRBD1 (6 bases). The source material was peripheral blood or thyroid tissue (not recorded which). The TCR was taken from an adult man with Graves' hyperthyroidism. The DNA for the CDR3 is TGCAGTGCTAGCATAACAGGGAGTGGCACTGAAGCTTTCTTT. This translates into CSASITGSGTEAFF.